The 32 T cell receptor beta chains reported below all come from one sample, sequenced in a study of blood T cell repertoires in COVID-19. This table comes from immunoSEQ multiplex PCR, and its TCRdb copy is limited to in-frame clones, with some not included. This repertoire shows under 250,000 clones, 85% to 90% found once; its top ten account for approximately 1.3%. What was sequenced was peripheral blood. All receptors derive from a man of 80 years or more with acute or convalescent COVID-19.

The table lists this clone with a count of one. This sequence joins TRBV18 and TRBJ2-7, with D uncertain. Germline V lookup: CDR1 KGHSH, CDR2 LQKENI. Trimming pared 3 bases from V and 6 bases from J, leaving 9 bases between. The CDR3 has 12 amino acids. CDR3 in DNA: TGTGCCAGCTCACCGAACCTGAGCGAGCAGTACTTC. Amino acids: CASSPNLSEQYF.

The rearrangement joins TRBV7-2 to TRBJ1-5; perhaps TRBD1 as D (6 bases). There are 15 residues in the CDR3. V was pared by 3 bases and J by 7 bases, with 16 bases between. Germline V gene sequence: CDR1 SGHTA, CDR2 FQGNSA. The CDR3: CASSFGGALGQPQHF. CDR3 nucleotide sequence: TGTGCCAGCAGCTTTGGGGGGGCGCTTGGACAGCCCCAGCATTTT. Looking up the rest from reference TRBV7-2 and TRBJ1-5 gives the full variable domain: GAGVSQSPSNKVTEKGKDVELRCDPISGHTALYWYRQSLGQGLEFLIYFQGNSAPDKSGLPSDRFSAERTGGSVSTLTIQRTQQEDSAVYLCASSFGGALGQPQHFGDGTRLSIL.

This sequence joins TRBV27 and TRBJ1-2, with D maybe TRBD1 (6 bases). Germline lookup yields CDR1 MNHEY and CDR2 SMNVEV (reference sequence). The CDR3 length is 15 residues. Trimming left V 2 bases short and J 7 bases short, with 17 bases between. CDR3 loop: CASSLGRQAVTGYTF. The DNA for the CDR3 is TGTGCCAGCAGTTTAGGCAGACAGGCGGTGACTGGCTACACCTTC.

The rearrangement uses TRBV6-2 or TRBV6-3 and TRBJ2-2, with no clear D. The CDR3 spans 13 residues. CDR1 and CDR2 from the germline V gene are MNHEY and SVGEGT. Trimming removed 5 bases at V and 4 bases at J, with 8 bases between. The chain's CDR3 is CASSSEFTGELFF. DNA of the CDR3: TGTGCCAGCAGTAGTGAGTTCACCGGGGAGCTGTTTTTT.

V gene TRBV6-1 combines with J gene TRBJ1-6; weak D call: TRBD1 (5 bases). The ends were cut back, 2 bases at V and 7 bases at J, with 18 bases in the middle. From germline, CDR1 is MNHNS and CDR2 SASEGT. The CDR3 length is 17 residues. CDR3 bases: TGTGCCAGCAGTGAACTGGGGCCGGGCCGGAGAAATTCACCCCTCCACTTT. It codes for CASSELGPGRRNSPLHF.

V usage is TRBV5-1 and J usage is TRBJ1-1; no reliable D call. Germline V gene data show CDR1 as SGHRS and CDR2 as YFSETQ. V was pared by 2 bases and J by 0 bases, with 8 bases between. This CDR3 spans 14 amino acids. In DNA form, the CDR3 reads TGCGCCAGCAGCTTTTCCGCTATGAACACTGAAGCTTTCTTT. Its translation: CASSFSAMNTEAFF.

The gene calls are TRBV7-6 and TRBJ1-1; 10 positions agree with TRBD1. V was pared by 5 bases and J by 1 base, with 7 bases of the junction left unmatched. Looked up from germline, CDR1 is SGHVS and CDR2 is FNYEAQ. The CDR3 runs to 16 residues. The CDR3 reads CASSRRQGAPNTEAFF. The CDR3 bases are TGTGCCAGCAGCCGGAGACAGGGGGCACCGAACACTGAAGCTTTCTTT.

The chain couples TRBV18 to TRBJ2-1; TRBD1 aligns across 7 bases. CDR3 length equals 16 residues. V lost 3 bases and J lost 5; bases outside the gene matches: 10. Germline V lookup: CDR1 KGHSH, CDR2 LQKENI. As DNA, the CDR3 is TGTGCCAGCTCACCGCTGGGACAGTCGATGAACAATGAGCAGTTCTTC. This translates into CASSPLGQSMNNEQFF.

The genes are TRBV24-1 and TRBJ1-1, with TRBD1 as a possible D gene (6 bases). The CDR3 is made up of 14 amino acids. From germline, CDR1 is KGHDR and CDR2 SFDVKD. The V end was cut by 4 bases, the J end by 1 base, with 9 bases between. This chain's CDR3 is CATSDSGQNTEAFF. CDR3 nucleotide sequence: TGTGCCACCAGTGACTCGGGACAGAACACTGAAGCTTTCTTT.

The chain joins TRBV15 to TRBJ2-4; TRBD1 agrees at 7 bases. CDR3 length: 16 residues. Germline V gene data show CDR1 as LNHNV and CDR2 as YYDKDF (reference sequence). V gave up 4 bases and J gave up 3 bases; unmatched junction bases: 9. The CDR3 here is CATSITGALVKNIQYF. CDR3 in DNA: TGTGCCACCAGCATAACAGGGGCGCTAGTCAAAAACATTCAGTACTTC.

The V gene is TRBV7-2, the J gene TRBJ1-2; 8 nucleotides line up with TRBD1. Germline CDR1 is SGHTA and CDR2 is FQGNSA. CDR3 length equals 13 residues. Unmatched junction bases numbered 5, after V lost 5 bases and J lost 6 bases. CDR3 bases: TGTGCCAGCAGCCGGACAGGGAGGGATGGCTACACCTTC. Residues: CASSRTGRDGYTF.

The chain has TRBV28 and TRBJ2-5; TRBD1 is a possible D gene (9 bases). With 7 bases removed from V and 9 bases from J, the gap between germline ends came to 21 bases. Per germline, CDR1 MDHEN and CDR2 SYDVKM. The CDR3 is 14 amino acids. CDR3 nucleotide sequence: TGTGCCAGCATCGGACAGGGGACTAGATTGGCCCAGTACTTC. Residues: CASIGQGTRLAQYF.

This chain connects TRBV28 to TRBJ1-1, with 10 positions matching TRBD1. This CDR3 has 15 residues. In germline, CDR1 is MDHEN, CDR2 SYDVKM. After removal of 2 bases from V and 9 bases from J, the junction contained 9 bases not matched to a gene. The CDR3 nucleotides read TGTGCCAGCAGTTTAAGAGCCGGACAGGGGGTAAAAGCTTTCTTT. This encodes CASSLRAGQGVKAFF. Complete variable domain (other parts from reference TRBV28 and TRBJ1-1): DVKVTQSSRYLVKRTGEKVFLECVQDMDHENMFWYRQDPGLGLRLIYFSYDVKMKEKGDIPEGYSVSREKKERFSLILESASTNQTSMYLCASSLRAGQGVKAFFGQGTRLTVV.

J is TRBJ1-2 and V is TRBV12-3 or TRBV12-4, with 7 bases fitting TRBD1. The trim removed 8 bases at V and 8 bases at J, leaving 8 bases unmatched. The CDR3 runs to 12 residues. CDR3 DNA: TGTGCCAGCGGAAAGGGGGCTCGGGGCTACACCTTC. Protein product: CASGKGARGYTF.

The chain recombines TRBV5-1 with TRBJ2-1, with 13 bases fitting TRBD2. Per the germline V gene, CDR1 is SGHRS and CDR2 is YFSETQ. This CDR3 comprises 13 residues. The junction had 6 bases not matched to a gene; V was cut back by 3 bases and J by 15 bases. CDR3 bases: TGCGCCAGCAGCTCCGGGACTAGCGGGATCCTGTTCTTC. Protein: CASSSGTSGILFF. Using reference TRBV5-1 and TRBJ2-1 for the parts outside the CDR3, the full variable domain is KAGVTQTPRYLIKTRGQQVTLSCSPISGHRSVSWYQQTPGQGLQFLFEYFSETQRNKGNFPGRFSGRQFSNSRSEMNVSTLELGDSALYLCASSSGTSGILFFGPGTRLTVL.

The V gene is TRBV5-1, the J gene TRBJ1-2; 8 nucleotides match TRBD1. V was pared by 4 bases and J by 5 bases, with 10 bases of the junction left unmatched. This CDR3 has 15 residues. CDR1 and CDR2 (germline): SGHRS, YFSETQ. The CDR3 reads CASSPSGGASYGYTF. In nucleotides, the CDR3 is TGCGCCAGCAGCCCGTCAGGGGGCGCAAGTTATGGCTACACCTTC.

This chain uses TRBV19 with TRBJ2-1; D is ambiguous. The CDR3 is 13 residues long. The ends were cut back, 5 bases at V and 7 bases at J, with 12 bases in the middle. In germline, CDR1 is LNHDA, CDR2 SQIVND (reference sequence). The CDR3 region has the DNA TGTGCCAGTAGTCCGAACCCTAGGAATGAGCAGTTCTTC. Protein product: CASSPNPRNEQFF.

The chain is built from TRBV6-1 and TRBJ2-5, with D possibly matching TRBD1 (6 bases). This CDR3 has 14 residues. V lost 3 bases to trimming and J lost 7 bases, with 15 bases between them. Germline CDR1 reads MNHNS; CDR2 reads SASEGT. The CDR3 protein is CASSETTGFGTQYF. The CDR3 coding sequence is TGTGCCAGCAGTGAGACCACAGGGTTTGGGACCCAGTACTTC.

The chain carries TRBV29-1 and TRBJ1-2; 7 bases are a match to TRBD1. The CDR3 sequence is 12 residues long. The germline V gene has CDR1 SQVTM and CDR2 ANQGSEA. DNA of the CDR3: TGCAGTGTCAGACAGGGAAGGGATGGCTACACCTTC. It codes for CSVRQGRDGYTF.

This rearrangement joins TRBV7-9 to TRBJ1-1; unclear D gene. Trimming removed 0 bases from V and 7 bases from J, with 9 bases in between. The CDR3 length is 13 residues. The germline CDR1 and CDR2 sequences are SEHNR and FQNEAQ (reference sequence). The DNA for the CDR3 is TGTGCCAGCAGCTTAGCCAGGTGGCATGAAGCTTTCTTT. As protein: CASSLARWHEAFF.

V gene TRBV11-1 combines with J gene TRBJ2-1, with 8 bases that match TRBD2. The CDR3 is 14 amino acids. V was pared by 5 bases and J by 9 bases, with 9 bases of the junction left unmatched. Germline loops: CDR1 SGHAT, CDR2 FQDESV (reference sequence). CDR3 DNA: TGTGCCAGCAGCCCCGCGGGAGGTTGGGGTGAGCAGTTCTTC. It is translated as CASSPAGGWGEQFF.

The chain recombines TRBV10-3 with TRBJ1-1; D is undetermined. This CDR3 spans 13 amino acids. The V gene's germline CDR1 is ENHRY and CDR2 SYGVKD. Deletions cut 6 bases from V and 4 bases from J, with 12 bases between. The CDR3 coding sequence is TGTGCCATCAGGCAATGGGCCGGCACTGAAGCTTTCTTT. This encodes CAIRQWAGTEAFF.

This clone was seen just once. The gene calls are TRBV5-1 and TRBJ2-7; D is ambiguous. The V end was cut by 0 bases, the J end by 5 bases, with 9 bases between. From germline, CDR1 is SGHRS and CDR2 YFSETQ. This CDR3 comprises 13 residues. The CDR3 region is CASSLGHGDEQYF. CDR3 sequence (DNA): TGCGCCAGCAGCTTGGGACACGGCGACGAGCAGTACTTC.

The gene calls are TRBV4-3 and TRBJ1-1; D is ambiguous. V dropped 1 base and J dropped 4 bases, with 7 bases sitting between them. Germline CDR1 is LGHNA and CDR2 is YSLEER. The CDR3 consists of 13 residues. Here the CDR3 DNA reads TGCGCCAGCAGCCAAGGACGGGGCACTGAAGCTTTCTTT. It translates to CASSQGRGTEAFF.

The chain links TRBV7-6 to TRBJ2-7; TRBD1 is a possible D gene (5 bases). The V gene lost 0 bases and the J gene lost 6 bases, with 9 bases spanning the gap. Germline lookup yields CDR1 SGHVS and CDR2 FNYEAQ. The CDR3 consists of 13 residues. The CDR3 reads CASSLATASEQYF. The CDR3 DNA is TGTGCCAGCAGCTTAGCGACAGCCAGCGAGCAGTACTTC.

Details on this clone: Other DNA sequences from this sample encode an identical CDR3 as well. V and J are TRBV5-1 and TRBJ1-2, with D possibly matching TRBD1 (5 bases). The length of the CDR3 is 13 residues. Germline CDR1 reads SGHRS; CDR2 reads YFSETQ. With 4 bases removed from V and 4 bases from J, the gap between germline ends came to 11 bases. The CDR3 loop is CASSPGGSYGYTF. DNA for the CDR3: TGCGCCAGCAGCCCGGGGGGGAGCTATGGCTACACCTTC.

The chain joins TRBV5-1 to TRBJ1-6; tentative D call: TRBD1 (6 bases). Germline V CDR1 and CDR2: SGHRS, YFSETQ. Between the trimmed V and J ends, which lost 0 bases and 4 bases, there was a span of 8 bases. This CDR3 spans 15 amino acids. The CDR3 DNA sequence: TGCGCCAGCAGCTTGGTAGGGGGTTATAATTCACCCCTCCACTTT. This encodes CASSLVGGYNSPLHF.

The V and J genes are TRBV6-2 or TRBV6-3 and TRBJ2-3; D possibly corresponds to TRBD2 (7 bases). This CDR3 spans 16 amino acids. Trimming removed 2 bases at V and 2 bases at J, with 14 bases between. CDR1 and CDR2 (germline): MNHEY, SVGEGT. The CDR3 sequence is CASSYGRGRFTDTQYF. CDR3 DNA sequence: TGTGCCAGCAGTTACGGGCGGGGGCGCTTCACAGATACGCAGTATTTT.

V is TRBV5-1 and J is TRBJ1-2; D possibly corresponds to TRBD1 (5 bases). The CDR3 has 14 amino acids. Trimming cost V 3 bases and J 8 bases, with 17 bases left between them. Per the germline V gene, CDR1 is SGHRS and CDR2 is YFSETQ. The CDR3 region has the DNA TGCGCCAGCAGCTACGACAGTGGGGCAGGGGGCTACACCTTC. Amino acids: CASSYDSGAGGYTF.

This chain links TRBV29-1 with TRBJ2-3; D may be TRBD2 (6 bases). Trimming cost V 5 bases and J 14 bases, with 20 bases left between them. In germline, CDR1 is SQVTM, CDR2 ANQGSEA. The CDR3 runs to 12 residues. The CDR3 DNA follows: TGCAGCGTTACTCGGACCGGGGGTGCGGCGTATTTT. Protein sequence: CSVTRTGGAAYF.

This sequence joins TRBV11-2 and TRBJ1-5, with D maybe TRBD1 (5 bases). V dropped 0 bases and J dropped 4 bases, with 10 bases sitting between them. The CDR3 covers 15 residues. Germline CDR1 reads SGHAT; CDR2 reads FQNNGV. CDR3 in amino acids: CASSLDPGLNQPQHF. CDR3 in DNA: TGTGCCAGCAGCTTAGATCCAGGGTTGAATCAGCCCCAGCATTTT.

CDR3 protein: CASSLNRLTYNEQFF. As DNA, the CDR3 is TGCGCCAGCAGCTTGAACAGATTAACCTACAATGAGCAGTTCTTC. J is TRBJ2-1 and V is TRBV5-1; D is ambiguous. The CDR3 has 15 amino acids. Germline CDR1 is SGHRS and CDR2 is YFSETQ. The V end lost 1 base, the J end lost 2 bases, and 10 bases lay between the germline ends.